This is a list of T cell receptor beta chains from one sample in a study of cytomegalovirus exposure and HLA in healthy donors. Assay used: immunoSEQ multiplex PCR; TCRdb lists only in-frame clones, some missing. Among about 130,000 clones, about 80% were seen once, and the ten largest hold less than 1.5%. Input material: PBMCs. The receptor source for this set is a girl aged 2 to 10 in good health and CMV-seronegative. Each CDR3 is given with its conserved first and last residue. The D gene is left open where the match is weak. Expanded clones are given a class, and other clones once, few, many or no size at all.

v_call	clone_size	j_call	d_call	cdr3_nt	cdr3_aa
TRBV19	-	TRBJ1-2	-	TGTGCCAGTAGTATAGTGGCCAGGGAAGGCTACACCTTC	CASSIVAREGYTF
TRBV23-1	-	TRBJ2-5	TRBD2	TGCGCCAGCAGTCAATCGGAAGGGGTTACTAGCGGGGGTTATGAGACCCAGTACTTC	CASSQSEGVTSGGYETQYF
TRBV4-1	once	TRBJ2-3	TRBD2	TGCGCCAGCAGCCGGAAACTAGCGGAGAGCACAGATACGCAGTATTTT	CASSRKLAESTDTQYF
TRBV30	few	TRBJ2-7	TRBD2	TGTGCCTGGAGTGTGAGAGCTAGCGGGACCTACGAGCAGTACTTC	CAWSVRASGTYEQYF
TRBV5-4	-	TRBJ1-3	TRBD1	TGTGCCAGCAGCCTGACAGGGGTTGGAAACACCATATATTTT	CASSLTGVGNTIYF
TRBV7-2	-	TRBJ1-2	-	TGTGCCAGCAGCTTTGACAGCTACTATGGCTACACCTTC	CASSFDSYYGYTF
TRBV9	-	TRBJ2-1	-	TGTGCCAGCAGCGTAGCGGGGGTCGACAATGAGCAGTTCTTC	CASSVAGVDNEQFF
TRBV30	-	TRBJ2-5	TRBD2	TGTGCCTGGACGACACTAGCGGGGGTGGAGACCCAGTACTTC	CAWTTLAGVETQYF
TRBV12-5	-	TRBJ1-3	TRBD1	TGTGCTAGTGGTGGCAGGGGGCTTGGAGGAAACACCATATATTTT	CASGGRGLGGNTIYF
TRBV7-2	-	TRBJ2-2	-	TGTGCCAGCAGCCAGGGGGGTTCGACCCGGGAGCTGTTTTTT	CASSQGGSTRELFF
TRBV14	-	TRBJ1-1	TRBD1	TGTGCCAGCAGCCCGCGGACAGGGGCTTTGAACACTGAAGCTTTCTTT	CASSPRTGALNTEAFF
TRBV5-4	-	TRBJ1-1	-	TGTGCCAGCAGCTTGGTCGGTGCCATGAACACTGAAGCTTTCTTT	CASSLVGAMNTEAFF
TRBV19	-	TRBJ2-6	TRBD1	TGTGCCAGTAGTAATTTACAGGGGTCTGGGGCCAACGTCCTGACTTTC	CASSNLQGSGANVLTF
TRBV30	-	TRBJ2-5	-	TGTGCCTGGAGTGGTCCCGGGGGATCGGAGACCCAGTACTTC	CAWSGPGGSETQYF
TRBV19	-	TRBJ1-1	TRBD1	TGTGCCAGTAGTATCTTTACAGGGGACACTGAAGCTTTCTTT	CASSIFTGDTEAFF
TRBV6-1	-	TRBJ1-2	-	TGTGCCAGCAGTCAGCGGACTGGGTATGGCTACACCTTC	CASSQRTGYGYTF
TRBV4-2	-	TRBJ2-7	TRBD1	TGTGCCAGCAGCCAAGGCCAGGGGGAGTACGAGCAGTACTTC	CASSQGQGEYEQYF
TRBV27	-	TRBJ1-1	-	TGTGCCAGCAGTCCCTTGGGGGGGTCGAGGACCACTGAAGCTTTCTTT	CASSPLGGSRTTEAFF
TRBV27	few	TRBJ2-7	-	TGTGCCAGCAGCCTTAGGGCTCCAGGGCGAAGCTCCTACGAGCAGTACTTC	CASSLRAPGRSSYEQYF
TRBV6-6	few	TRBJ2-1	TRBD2	TGTGCCAGCAGTTACTCATACGGGAGGGCCGCCAATGAGCAGTTCTTC	CASSYSYGRAANEQFF
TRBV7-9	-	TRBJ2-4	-	TGTGCCAGCAGCTTAAAGGGCGGCAGGGGAGAAGAGATTCAGTACTTC	CASSLKGGRGEEIQYF
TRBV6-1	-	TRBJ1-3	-	TGTGCCAGCAGTGCACTGAGCTCTGGAAACACCATATATTTT	CASSALSSGNTIYF
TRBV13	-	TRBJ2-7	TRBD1	TGTGCCAGCAGTACACAGGGGCACGAGCAGTACTTC	CASSTQGHEQYF
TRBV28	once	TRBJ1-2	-	TGTGCCAGCAGTATAACGGGGAGCGCGCGTGGCTACACCTTC	CASSITGSARGYTF
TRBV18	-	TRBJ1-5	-	TGTGCCAGCTCACCATCAGGGCCGAATCAGCCCCAGCATTTT	CASSPSGPNQPQHF
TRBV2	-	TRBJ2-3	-	TGTGCCAGCAGTGAATCGTCAGATACGCAGTATTTT	CASSESSDTQYF
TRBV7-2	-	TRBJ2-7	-	TGTGCCAGCAGCTTAGTTGGAGGGGAGTACGAGCAGTACTTC	CASSLVGGEYEQYF
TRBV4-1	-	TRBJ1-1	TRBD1	TGCGCCAGCAGCCCAGGACAGGGTTGGAGGAACACTGAAGCTTTCTTT	CASSPGQGWRNTEAFF
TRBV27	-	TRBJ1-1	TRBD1	TGTGCCAGCAGTTTCGTGGACAGGGCAGGGACTGAAGCTTTCTTT	CASSFVDRAGTEAFF
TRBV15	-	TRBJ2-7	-	TGTGCCACCAGCGAGAATACTAACCGGGAGCAGTACTTC	CATSENTNREQYF
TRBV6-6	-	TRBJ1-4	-	TGTGCCAGCAGTTACCCCCTGTCGGGGAGTGAAAAACTGTTTTTT	CASSYPLSGSEKLFF
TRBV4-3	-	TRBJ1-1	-	TGCGCCAGCAGCCACATCCCGACACAGAACACTGAAGCTTTCTTT	CASSHIPTQNTEAFF
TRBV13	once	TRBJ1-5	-	TGTGCCAGCAGCTCTCAAGGGGGGGGCAATCAGCCCCAGCATTTT	CASSSQGGGNQPQHF
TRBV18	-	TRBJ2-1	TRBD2	TGTGCCAGCTCAGAGACTAGCGGGGGGGCCTTGAATGAGCAGTTCTTC	CASSETSGGALNEQFF
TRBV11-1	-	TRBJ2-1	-	TGTGCCAGCAGTCAAGACAGCTACAATGAGCAGTTCTTC	CASSQDSYNEQFF
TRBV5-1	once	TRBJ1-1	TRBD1	TGCGCCAGCAGCTCCCCTGACAGGGGGGATACTGAAGCTTTCTTT	CASSSPDRGDTEAFF
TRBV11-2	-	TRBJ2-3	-	TGTGCCAGCAGCTTAGTTACGGGTCCTACGGATACGCAGTATTTT	CASSLVTGPTDTQYF
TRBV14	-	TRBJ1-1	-	TGTGCCAGCAGCCGGGGGGGCACTGAAGCTTTCTTT	CASSRGGTEAFF